This section outlines one T cell receptor beta chain sequence together with its context. The antigen is undetermined. This PCR relied on a set of 60 Vbeta primers and 13 Jbeta primers. Using immunoSEQ multiplex PCR, the repertoire was profiled, and TCRdb retains in-frame clones only, with some absent. The top ten hold around 1% of the sample, which has roughly 160,000 clones, roughly 84% seen once. The germline V gene has CDR1 GTSNPN and CDR2 SVGIG (reference sequence). The CDR3 has 11 amino acids. Trimming shortened V by 1 base and J by 6 bases, and 7 bases separated the two germline ends. The sample originates from a study of cytomegalovirus exposure and HLA in healthy donors. Across the study: Of the donors genotyped, several hundred in all, over 80% fell in the Caucasian-associated ancestry cluster. Study findings and constraints: For presence/absence analyses, sequencing depth was assumed to be roughly uniform across donors.

Material: PBMCs. The clonotype originates from a man aged 25-40 years in good health and CMV-seronegative. This sequence joins TRBV30 and TRBJ2-7, with D tentatively TRBD1 (5 bases). The CDR3 DNA is TGTGCCTGGAGTGAAGGGGCCGAGCAGTACTTC. Translation: CAWSEGAEQYF.